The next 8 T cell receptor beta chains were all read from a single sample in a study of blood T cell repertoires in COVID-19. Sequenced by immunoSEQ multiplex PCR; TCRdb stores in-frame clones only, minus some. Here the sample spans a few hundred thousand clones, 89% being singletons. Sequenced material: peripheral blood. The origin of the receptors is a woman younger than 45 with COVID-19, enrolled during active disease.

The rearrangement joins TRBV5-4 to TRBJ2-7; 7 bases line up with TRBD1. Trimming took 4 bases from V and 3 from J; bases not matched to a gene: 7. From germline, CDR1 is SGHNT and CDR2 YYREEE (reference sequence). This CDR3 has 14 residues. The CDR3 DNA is TGTGCCAGCAGCCGTGGACAGGTGGACTACGAGCAGTACTTC. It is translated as CASSRGQVDYEQYF.

The CDR3 region is CASSQDLVPWRGAGTGELFF. The CDR3 DNA reads as TGCGCCAGCAGCCAAGATCTGGTTCCTTGGCGGGGGGCCGGAACCGGGGAGCTGTTTTTT. The rearrangement links TRBV4-3 to TRBJ2-2, with TRBD2 matching 8 bases. Germline-derived CDR1 and CDR2 are LGHNA and YSLEER. This CDR3 contains 20 residues. V was pared by 0 bases and J by 5 bases, with 17 bases of the junction left unmatched.

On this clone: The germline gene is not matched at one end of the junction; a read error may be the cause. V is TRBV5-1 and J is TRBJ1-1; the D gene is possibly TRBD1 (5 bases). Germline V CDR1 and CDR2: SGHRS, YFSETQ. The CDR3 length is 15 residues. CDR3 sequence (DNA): TGCGCCAGCAGTTTGGGGGAGGGCAAGAGGGCTGAAGCTTTCTTT. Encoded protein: CASSLGEGKRAEAFF.

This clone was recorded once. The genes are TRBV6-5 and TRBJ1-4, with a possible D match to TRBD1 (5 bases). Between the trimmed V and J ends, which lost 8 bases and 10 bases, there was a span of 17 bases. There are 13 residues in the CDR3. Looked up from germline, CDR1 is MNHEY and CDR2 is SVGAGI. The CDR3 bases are TGTGCCAGCGTCCGGGACTCGACTCGAAAACTGTTTTTT. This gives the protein CASVRDSTRKLFF.

In nucleotides, the CDR3 is TGTGCCAGCAGCTTATACGGCAGCGTCACTGAAGCTTTCTTT. It specifies CASSLYGSVTEAFF. J is TRBJ1-1 and V is TRBV7-2; D is uncertain. Germline V gene lookup returns CDR1 SGHTA and CDR2 FQGNSA. The CDR3 consists of 14 residues. Trimming took 2 bases from V and 4 from J, leaving 11 bases between them.

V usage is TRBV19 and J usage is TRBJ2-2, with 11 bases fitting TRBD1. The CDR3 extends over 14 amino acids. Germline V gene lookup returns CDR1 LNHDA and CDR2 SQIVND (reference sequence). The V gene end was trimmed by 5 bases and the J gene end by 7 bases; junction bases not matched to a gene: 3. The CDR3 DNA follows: TGTGCCAGTAGTTCCGGGACAGGGGGCGGGGAGCTGTTTTTT. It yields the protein CASSSGTGGGELFF.

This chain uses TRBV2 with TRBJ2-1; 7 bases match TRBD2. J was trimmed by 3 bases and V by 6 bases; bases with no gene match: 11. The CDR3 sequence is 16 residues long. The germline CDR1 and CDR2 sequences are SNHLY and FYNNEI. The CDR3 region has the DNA TGTGCCAGCAGGGCGCGGCGTCTAGCGGTCTACAATGAGCAGTTCTTC. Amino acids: CASRARRLAVYNEQFF.

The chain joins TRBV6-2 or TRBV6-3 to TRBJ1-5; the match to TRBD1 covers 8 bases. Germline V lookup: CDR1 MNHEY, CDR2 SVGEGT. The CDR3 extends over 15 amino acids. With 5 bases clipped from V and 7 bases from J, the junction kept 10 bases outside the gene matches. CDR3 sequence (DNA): TGTGCCAGCAGTCCCCCGGGACAGGAAGGGCAGCCCCAGCATTTT. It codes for CASSPPGQEGQPQHF.